Listed below are T cell receptor beta chains from one sample, sequenced in a study of T cells after yellow fever vaccination. TCRdb reprocessed the 5' RACE reads with MiXCR, giving one entry per CDR3 protein. This table holds nearly 550,000 distinct CDR3 sequences, around 21% found once. Sequenced material: PBMCs, taken 15 days after the yellow fever booster vaccination. Source of these receptors: a man aged 25-45 years who received the YFV17D yellow fever vaccine. Each CDR3 is given without its conserved first and last residue.

CDR3aa,v_gene
ASSRSTEGVNEQF,TRBV12-3/TRBV12-4
ASLLSGRRSGAYNEQF,TRBV30
ASSVDLRGNTIY,TRBV5-1
ASSLSDTQY,TRBV7-2
SAVRDQGREQY,TRBV20-1
ASTLTSGYNEQF,TRBV7-2
ASPRELCNQPQH,TRBV19
SVEEQKGQLQYEQY,TRBV29-1
ASSRGTGQNTGELF,TRBV4-3
ASSYVGTGALRNTEAF,TRBV6-5
AWSTSGKLYEQY,TRBV30
ASSLVSDGGYEQY,TRBV5-1
ASSHLGETQY,TRBV11-2
ASRTRGNQPQH,TRBV6-6
ASSRDKGTQY,TRBV7-2
ASSYEATSSYEQY,TRBV6-5
ASSTRAGGPRNTGELF,TRBV11-1
ASSPQKDTEAF,TRBV19
ASSPVVPALETQY,TRBV18
SVRGRSSTDTQY,TRBV29-1
ASSERRGGSNTGELF,TRBV25-1
ASSSDAGGLYTQY,TRBV12-3/TRBV12-4
ASSSGTLPGNEQF,TRBV5-1
ASTREDSYEQY,TRBV2
ASSKRSGNTIY,TRBV21-1
ASSNRVRIVETQY,TRBV2
ASSESGRHTGELF,TRBV3-1